Detailed here is one T cell receptor (beta chain). Its antigen is not known. The junction does not match germline at one end; this may be a read error. These data belong to a study of blood T cells in healthy people across ages. Study-level findings and limits: Donor CMV status was unknown, possibly confounding expanded clonotype changes.

Using a J-beta primer mix together with a sample-barcoded 5' primer, a second PCR was run for roughly 6 to 12 cycles. Samples each returned at least 2.5 million CDR3-containing paired-end reads. Using its own MiXCR run on the 5' RACE reads, TCRdb lists one record per CDR3 protein. The table has 450,000 to 600,000 distinct CDR3 sequences, around 27% seen once. These data were also filed under a second study, of T cells of mothers and their children. That study reports: The study obtained over 9.5 million TCR beta CDR3 reads per mother and 2.5 million to 3 million per child.

Sequencing input: blood. This sequence originates from a boy aged 2-15 years in good health.

CDR3 residues: CASSPDPRDSNQPQHF. The CDR3 nucleotides are TGCGCCAGCAGCCCCGATCCCCGGGACAGCAATCAGCCTCAGCATTTT. The rearrangement uses TRBV5-1 and TRBJ1-5, with TRBD1 matching 7 bases. The CDR3 is made up of 16 amino acids. Germline CDR1 is SGHRS and CDR2 is YFSETQ.